Following are 6 T cell receptor beta chains from one sample sequenced in a study of cytomegalovirus exposure and HLA in healthy donors. The PCR employed 60 Vbeta primers together with 13 Jbeta primers. TCRdb's table, derived via immunoSEQ multiplex PCR, lists solely in-frame clones and lacks some. This table holds 65,000 to 90,000 clones, approximately 78% found once. Source material: PBMCs. The receptor set was obtained from a man in his late teens or twenties in good health and CMV-seronegative.

CDR3 amino acids: CSVEGARELQHNEQFF. CDR3 DNA sequence: TGCAGCGTTGAAGGGGCGCGGGAGCTACAACACAATGAGCAGTTCTTC. J is TRBJ2-1 and V is TRBV29-1; 7 positions match TRBD2. V was clipped by 1 base and J by 5 bases; unmatched bases: 11. This CDR3 is 16 amino acids long. CDR1 is SQVTM, CDR2 ANQGSEA, per germline.

The V call is TRBV10-3, the J call TRBJ2-4; 9 bases map to TRBD1. CDR1 and CDR2 (germline): ENHRY, SYGVKD. J lost 5 bases, V lost 5 bases, and 1 base had no gene match. This CDR3 region has 13 residues. The CDR3 sequence is CAISWDRENIQYF. The CDR3 DNA is TGTGCCATCAGTTGGGACAGGGAAAACATTCAGTACTTC.

The V and J genes are TRBV7-3 and TRBJ2-2, with TRBD2 matching over 8 bases. The J segment lost 4 bases and the V segment lost 0 bases, leaving 10 bases of the junction unmatched. Germline V gene data show CDR1 as SGHTA and CDR2 as FQGTGA. The CDR3 is 18 amino acids. The CDR3 DNA sequence: TGTGCCAGCAGCTTAACAATAGCGGGACGCATATCCACCGGGGAGCTGTTTTTT. Translation: CASSLTIAGRISTGELFF.

The chain recombines TRBV5-6 with TRBJ2-7; 11 bases are shared with TRBD2. Germline V gives CDR1 SGHDT, CDR2 YYEEEE. The CDR3 totals 16 residues. The J segment lost 3 bases and the V segment lost 0 bases, leaving 5 bases of the junction unmatched. CDR3 sequence (DNA): TGTGCCAGCAGCTTGGCCCTAGCGGGGGGTTACTACGAGCAGTACTTC. Amino acids: CASSLALAGGYYEQYF.

The chain has TRBV10-3 and TRBJ2-7; possibly TRBD1 for D (6 bases). Deletions cut 2 bases from V and 2 bases from J, with 10 bases between. Germline V gene data show CDR1 as ENHRY and CDR2 as SYGVKD. The CDR3 has 14 residues. The CDR3 sequence is CAISERDTTYEQYF. CDR3 in DNA: TGTGCCATCAGTGAGCGGGACACGACCTACGAGCAGTACTTC.

The V gene is TRBV5-3, the J gene TRBJ2-7, with D possibly TRBD1 on 5 matching bases. TRBV5-3 is annotated as an ORF whose role is uncertain. The CDR3 runs 14 residues. V was trimmed by 4 bases and J by 2 bases, leaving 13 bases between them. The chain's CDR3 is CARSTRQSPYEQYF. The CDR3 DNA is TGTGCCAGAAGCACCCGACAGTCCCCCTACGAGCAGTACTTC.